The 9 T cell receptor beta chains given below trace back to one sample, sequenced in a study of monozygotic twins with inflammatory bowel disease. TCRdb re-called the 5' RACE reads, yielding one record per CDR3 amino acid sequence without DNA. Its table lists hundreds of thousands of distinct CDR3 sequences. Sample: blood. The receptors derive from a human donor with ulcerative colitis or Crohn's disease, or a healthy co-twin of an affected twin (not recorded which).

This CDR3 is CASNQISDNSPLHF. The J gene is TRBJ1-6, the V gene TRBV3-1. CDR1 and CDR2 (germline): LGHDT, YNNKEL (reference sequence). This CDR3 has 14 amino acids.

The chain has TRBV7-2 and TRBJ1-5; TCRdb's assignment of TRBD1 cannot be checked, as there is no DNA. From germline, CDR1 is SGHTA and CDR2 FQGNSA. The CDR3 sequence is 15 residues long. The CDR3 here is CASSQEWGWSQPQHF.

The chain joins TRBV5-1 to TRBJ2-1; TCRdb designates TRBD2, a call that cannot be tested without DNA. Germline-derived CDR1 and CDR2 are SGHRS and YFSETQ. This CDR3 comprises 17 residues. The CDR3 loop is CASSLGPTSGGHNEQFF.

This rearrangement joins TRBV7-2 to TRBJ1-5. The CDR3 extends over 13 amino acids. CDR1 and CDR2 (germline): SGHTA, FQGNSA. CDR3 region: CASSFWENQPQHF.

The chain has TRBV12-3 or TRBV12-4 and TRBJ1-2; there is no DNA to check the TCRdb D call of TRBD1. The CDR3 totals 12 residues. This chain's CDR3 is CASNRGADGYTF.

The chain employs TRBV4-1 and TRBJ2-1; absent DNA, TCRdb's TRBD1 call cannot be checked. The CDR3 is 16 amino acids. The germline CDR1 and CDR2 sequences are MGHRA and YSYEKL. Here the CDR3 reads CASSQERGDAYNEQFF.

The rearrangement joins TRBV12-3 or TRBV12-4 to TRBJ2-7; with no DNA, the TCRdb D assignment of TRBD1 cannot be verified. CDR3 length: 14 residues. The CDR3 protein is CASSHRDSSYEQYF.

The V gene is TRBV24-1, the J gene TRBJ2-1. Looked up from germline, CDR1 is KGHDR and CDR2 is SFDVKD. This CDR3 is built from 15 residues. CDR3 region: CATSDLYLSGDEQFF.

The chain recombines TRBV7-3 with TRBJ2-1; TCRdb returns TRBD1, unconfirmable since there is no DNA. CDR3 length: 16 amino acids. The germline V gene has CDR1 SGHTA and CDR2 FQGTGA. This CDR3 is CASSSGDNPAYNEQFF.